This entry lists 14 T cell receptor beta chains sequenced from one sample in a study of T cell changes during pregnancy in multiple sclerosis. The data were produced by immunoSEQ multiplex PCR, yet TCRdb's version contains in-frame clones alone and is incomplete. The repertoire holds 45,000 to 50,000 clones, around 92% seen once, with about 9.8% in the top ten. The sequencing used CD8+ T cells from peripheral blood mononuclear cells, collected after pregnancy. The receptor set was obtained from a female donor with multiple sclerosis, enrolled in a pregnancy study.

The gene calls are TRBV7-8 and TRBJ1-5, with 11 bases aligning to TRBD1. V lost 6 bases, J lost 6 bases, and 4 bases stayed unmatched. Germline V lookup: CDR1 SGHVS, CDR2 FQNEAQ. The CDR3 is made up of 14 amino acids. CDR3 region: CASSPGTGGQPQHF. CDR3 bases: TGTGCCAGCAGTCCCGGGACAGGGGGTCAGCCCCAGCATTTT. Full variable domain (remainder filled in from reference TRBV7-8 and TRBJ1-5): GAGVSQSPRYKVAKRGQDVALRCDPISGHVSLFWYQQALGQGPEFLTYFQNEAQLDKSGLPSDRFFAERPEGSVSTLKIQRTQQEDSAVYLCASSPGTGGQPQHFGDGTRLSIL.

The CDR3 sequence: CASSQDRTSGVYTDTQYF. The CDR3 DNA reads TGCGCCAGCAGCCAAGATCGGACTAGCGGGGTGTACACAGATACGCAGTATTTT. The chain uses TRBV4-1 and TRBJ2-3, with 12 nucleotides matching TRBD2. After removal of 0 bases from V and 2 bases from J, the junction contained 6 bases not matched to a gene. Germline V lookup: CDR1 MGHRA, CDR2 YSYEKL. This CDR3 has 18 residues.

This sequence joins TRBV30 and TRBJ2-7; tentative D call: TRBD2 (6 bases). Germline lookup yields CDR1 GTSNPN and CDR2 SVGIG (reference sequence). The CDR3 has 12 residues. Trimming stripped 0 bases from V and 6 bases from J, with 9 bases between. The chain's CDR3 is CAWSVLAVEQYF. CDR3 coding DNA: TGTGCCTGGAGTGTATTAGCGGTCGAGCAGTACTTC.

On this clone: Other DNA variants within this sample encode the same CDR3. The J gene is TRBJ1-5, the V gene TRBV4-1; tentative D call: TRBD1 (6 bases). Germline V gives CDR1 MGHRA, CDR2 YSYEKL. Trimming took 0 bases from V and 2 from J, leaving 11 bases between them. The CDR3 is 16 residues long. CDR3 residues: CASSQDRTGRNQPQHF. The CDR3 nucleotides are TGCGCCAGCAGCCAAGATCGCACAGGGCGCAATCAGCCCCAGCATTTT.

V is TRBV19 and J is TRBJ1-5, with TRBD1 as a possible D gene (5 bases). CDR1 is LNHDA, CDR2 SQIVND, per germline (reference sequence). The CDR3 spans 15 residues. V shed 4 bases and J shed 9 bases, with 19 bases lying between them. The CDR3 spells CASSRSGTGGSPQHF. In DNA, the CDR3 is TGTGCCAGTAGTAGATCCGGGACGGGGGGGTCGCCCCAGCATTTT.

On this clone: Mismatch with germline at one junction end may stem from a read error. The chain couples TRBV6-1 to TRBJ2-4, with D possibly TRBD2 on 5 matching bases. The CDR3 runs 10 residues. Looked up from germline, CDR1 is MNHNS and CDR2 is SASEGT. CDR3 sequence: CASSGGWVGF. CDR3 DNA sequence: TGTGCCAGCAGCGGAGGATGGGTTGGATTC.

V usage is TRBV4-1 and J usage is TRBJ1-3; no definite D call. The germline V gene encodes CDR1 MGHRA and CDR2 YSYEKL. V lost 1 base to trimming and J lost 0 bases, with 13 bases between them. This CDR3 spans 17 amino acids. Here the CDR3 DNA reads TGCGCCAGCAGCCAAGTCGACTCGCGGAGCTCTGGAAACACCATATATTTT. Protein sequence: CASSQVDSRSSGNTIYF.

The chain recombines TRBV7-9 with TRBJ1-1; D possibly corresponds to TRBD1 (6 bases). Trimming stripped 7 bases from V and 0 bases from J, with 15 bases between. The V gene's germline CDR1 is SEHNR and CDR2 FQNEAQ (reference sequence). The CDR3 length is 15 residues. The CDR3 loop is CASTQAQGLNTEAFF. The CDR3 DNA follows: TGTGCCAGCACCCAAGCTCAGGGGTTGAACACTGAAGCTTTCTTT. Looking up the rest from reference TRBV7-9 and TRBJ1-1 gives the full variable domain: DTGVSQNPRHKITKRGQNVTFRCDPISEHNRLYWYRQTLGQGPEFLTYFQNEAQLEKSRLLSDRFSAERPKGSFSTLEIQRTEQGDSAMYLCASTQAQGLNTEAFFGQGTRLTVV.

The count of this clone is one. V gene TRBV5-6 combines with J gene TRBJ1-1, with D tentatively TRBD1 (5 bases). V was cut by 3 bases and J by 11 bases, with 17 bases left in between. The germline V gene encodes CDR1 SGHDT and CDR2 YYEEEE. CDR3 length: 13 residues. DNA of the CDR3: TGTGCCAGCAGCTGGGGGGAGGGGCGAGACGCTTTCTTT. It encodes CASSWGEGRDAFF.

Concerning this clone itself: Other DNA sequences from this sample encode an identical CDR3 as well. The CDR3 loop reads CASSLTGTEAFF. The CDR3 DNA reads as TGTGCCAGCAGTTTAACAGGGACTGAAGCTTTCTTT. This sequence joins TRBV27 and TRBJ1-1, with D possibly matching TRBD1 (6 bases). The length of the CDR3 is 12 residues. V lost 2 bases and J lost 5, with 6 bases in between. Germline CDR1 is MNHEY and CDR2 is SMNVEV (reference sequence).

Here the CDR3 DNA reads TGTGCCAGCAGCTCGATGACTAGCGGGGAAGAGACCCAGTACTTC. Amino acid sequence: CASSSMTSGEETQYF. The J gene is TRBJ2-5, the V gene TRBV5-6; 11 bases fit TRBD2. Germline V gene data show CDR1 as SGHDT and CDR2 as YYEEEE. V shed 3 bases and J 3 bases; nucleotides not matched to a gene: 4. CDR3 length: 15 residues.

V usage is TRBV15 and J usage is TRBJ1-5; D is undetermined. Looked up from germline, CDR1 is LNHNV and CDR2 is YYDKDF (reference sequence). The CDR3 is 14 amino acids. Trimming took 5 bases from V and 0 from J, leaving 8 bases between them. In DNA form, the CDR3 reads TGTGCCACCAGCTGGGAGAGTAGCAATCAGCCCCAGCATTTT. Residues: CATSWESSNQPQHF.

This chain connects TRBV6-1 to TRBJ1-2; 10 nucleotides line up with TRBD1. The germline gives CDR1 MNHNS, CDR2 SASEGT. This CDR3 is 16 amino acids long. V lost 2 bases and J lost 2; bases outside the gene matches: 5. CDR3 in amino acids: CASSETPGQGNYGYTF. CDR3 nucleotides: TGTGCCAGCAGTGAAACACCGGGACAGGGGAACTATGGCTACACCTTC.

The V call is TRBV6-5, the J call TRBJ2-2, with D possibly matching TRBD1 (5 bases). V was clipped by 5 bases and J by 3 bases, with 13 bases between them. This CDR3 is built from 15 residues. The germline V gene encodes CDR1 MNHEY and CDR2 SVGAGI. For the CDR3, the DNA is TGTGCCAGCAGTCCCGCGACAGACTACACCGGGGAGCTGTTTTTT. Protein product: CASSPATDYTGELFF.